The 4 T cell receptor beta chains in this list originate from one sample, sequenced in a study of human T cells and chemical hapten exposure. Time point in this sample: patch test 2, 6 weeks after DPC sensitization. As to treatment: therapeutic diphenylcyclopropenone sensitization with weekly scalp DPC. From the RACE reads, TCRdb called clonotypes with MiXCR, one entry per CDR3 protein. The sample includes around 75,000 distinct CDR3 sequences, 10% seen only once; the top ten take around 7%. The source was whole blood, collected in connection with sensitization to the hapten diphenylcyclopropenone (DPC). The receptor set was obtained from a woman between 50 and 59 years old with alopecia areata. Some clones in this sample may be carry-over from other donors' samples.

The chain links TRBV6-5 to TRBJ2-5; 16 bases map to TRBD2. The CDR3 contains 17 residues. The germline V gene has CDR1 MNHEY and CDR2 SVGAGI. J lost 5 bases, V lost 7 bases, and 10 bases had no gene match. Written as DNA, the CDR3 is TGTGCCAGCAATCCGGGACTAGCGGGAGGGAGTTTGGAGACCCAGTACTTC. This codes for CASNPGLAGGSLETQYF.

V usage is TRBV28 and J usage is TRBJ1-4, with 10 bases aligning to TRBD1. This CDR3 comprises 15 residues. V dropped 6 bases and J dropped 8; count of bases not matched to a gene: 9. CDR1 is MDHEN, CDR2 SYDVKM, per germline. CDR3 nucleotides: TGTGCCAGCAGCTTACCCGGGACAGGGGAGGAAAAACTGTTTTTT. Protein sequence: CASSLPGTGEEKLFF. The full variable domain, its missing parts supplied by reference TRBV28 and TRBJ1-4, is DVKVTQSSRYLVKRTGEKVFLECVQDMDHENMFWYRQDPGLGLRLIYFSYDVKMKEKGDIPEGYSVSREKKERFSLILESASTNQTSMYLCASSLPGTGEEKLFFGSGTQLSVL.

The gene calls are TRBV12-3 or TRBV12-4 and TRBJ1-1; D might be TRBD1 (5 bases). Trimming left V 6 bases short and J 5 bases short, with 16 bases between. The CDR3 is made up of 14 amino acids. This CDR3 reads CASSPHREGTEAFF. In DNA, the CDR3 is TGTGCCAGCAGCCCCCACCGGGAGGGGACTGAAGCTTTCTTT.

This clonotype was observed a handful of times. The gene calls are TRBV29-1 and TRBJ1-1, with a tentative D call TRBD1 (6 bases). V was pared by 6 bases and J by 1 base, with 12 bases between. This CDR3 region has 13 residues. The germline gives CDR1 SQVTM, CDR2 ANQGSEA. CDR3 bases: TGCAGCGTACTGGGACACTCGAACACTGAAGCTTTCTTT. Encoded protein: CSVLGHSNTEAFF.